Listed here are 23 T cell receptor beta chains from one sample, sequenced in a study of technical replicates of blood from a few donors. Some clones are missing from TCRdb's copy, which holds only in-frame ones; the method was immunoSEQ multiplex PCR. The data contain about 73,000 clones, 93% of them singletons. Material: T cells isolated from PBMCs. All receptors come from a human donor in good health.

The chain has TRBV5-1 and TRBJ2-2; tentative D call: TRBD2 (6 bases). V lost 2 bases, J lost 4 bases, and 12 bases lay in between. The length of the CDR3 is 15 residues. The germline gives CDR1 SGHRS, CDR2 YFSETQ. Written as DNA, the CDR3 is TGCGCCAGCAGCTTTTCCGGGACTCTCACCGGGGAGCTGTTTTTT. Protein sequence: CASSFSGTLTGELFF.

V and J are TRBV30 and TRBJ2-1; 8 nucleotides match TRBD2. Germline assignment: CDR1 GTSNPN and CDR2 SVGIG (reference sequence). CDR3 length: 17 amino acids. Unmatched junction bases numbered 13, after V lost 3 bases and J lost 3 bases. The CDR3 loop reads CAWRRPRTSLRYNEQFF. The CDR3 nucleotides are TGTGCCTGGAGACGACCCCGGACTAGCCTTCGCTACAATGAGCAGTTCTTC. The complete variable domain, with remaining parts taken from reference TRBV30 and TRBJ2-1, reads SQTIHQWPATLVQPVGSPLSLECTVEGTSNPNLYWYRQAAGRGLQLLFYSVGIGQISSEVPQNLSASRPQDRQFILSSKKLLLSDSGFYLCAWRRPRTSLRYNEQFFGPGTRLTVL.

The CDR3 reads CASSEPPGVGTETQYF. The CDR3 coding sequence is TGCGCCAGCAGTGAGCCTCCAGGGGTGGGGACAGAGACCCAGTACTTC. The chain links TRBV10-2 to TRBJ2-5; D possibly corresponds to TRBD1 (6 bases). CDR1 WSHSY and CDR2 SAAADI come from the germline V gene. V was pared by 2 bases and J by 4 bases, with 17 bases between. The CDR3 is 16 residues long.

The chain has TRBV7-9 and TRBJ2-5, with D maybe TRBD2 (7 bases). Germline-derived CDR1 and CDR2 are SEHNR and FQNEAQ (reference sequence). V was pared by 2 bases and J by 4 bases, with 11 bases between. There are 14 residues in the CDR3. The CDR3 spells CASSLNGGAETQYF. In DNA form, the CDR3 reads TGTGCCAGCAGCTTAAATGGGGGGGCAGAGACCCAGTACTTC. Full variable domain (missing parts from reference TRBV7-9 and TRBJ2-5): DTGVSQNPRHKITKRGQNVTFRCDPISEHNRLYWYRQTLGQGPEFLTYFQNEAQLEKSRLLSDRFSAERPKGSFSTLEIQRTEQGDSAMYLCASSLNGGAETQYFGPGTRLLVL.

The chain joins TRBV28 to TRBJ1-2; no reliable D call. The CDR3 has 14 amino acids. The germline CDR1 and CDR2 sequences are MDHEN and SYDVKM. Trimming pared 6 bases from V and 4 bases from J, leaving 15 bases between. CDR3 sequence: CASSYPGGRYGYTF. The CDR3 nucleotides are TGTGCCAGCAGCTATCCGGGAGGACGCTATGGCTACACCTTC.

The chain is built from TRBV4-1 and TRBJ2-7; 11 positions agree with TRBD1. The V gene's germline CDR1 is MGHRA and CDR2 YSYEKL. V trimming: 1 base; J trimming: 3 bases; junction bases outside the gene matches: 2. The CDR3 totals 15 residues. CDR3 in DNA: TGCGCCAGCAGCCAAGGGGGACAGGGGGGCTACGAGCAGTACTTC. Residues: CASSQGGQGGYEQYF.

The rearrangement uses TRBV5-1 and TRBJ1-1; the D is unclear. The CDR3 is made up of 14 amino acids. Germline V lookup: CDR1 SGHRS, CDR2 YFSETQ. Trimming removed 0 bases at V and 2 bases at J, with 8 bases between. DNA for the CDR3: TGCGCCAGCAGCTTGGCCGTGGGCAACACTGAAGCTTTCTTT. The encoded protein is CASSLAVGNTEAFF.

J is TRBJ2-2 and V is TRBV5-1; D is ambiguous. The CDR3 extends over 15 amino acids. From germline, CDR1 is SGHRS and CDR2 YFSETQ. V gave up 0 bases and J gave up 6 bases, with 12 bases separating them. CDR3 DNA: TGCGCCAGCAGCTTGGCTCCGGTTACCGCCGGGGAGCTGTTTTTT. Translation gives CASSLAPVTAGELFF.

This chain uses TRBV30 with TRBJ1-1; unclear D gene. Trimming removed 2 bases from V and 5 bases from J, with 15 bases in between. This CDR3 contains 14 residues. Germline CDR1 reads GTSNPN; CDR2 reads SVGIG (reference sequence). The CDR3 DNA reads as TGTGCCTGGAGTAAGGGCGGAGGGTATACTGAAGCTTTCTTT. It translates to CAWSKGGGYTEAFF.

The chain uses TRBV9 and TRBJ2-5, with 9 bases aligning to TRBD1. The CDR3 extends over 17 amino acids. V dropped 3 bases and J dropped 5; count of bases not matched to a gene: 14. The germline gives CDR1 SGDLS, CDR2 YYNGEE. In nucleotides, the CDR3 is TGTGCCAGCAGCGAAAAACTACGGGGACAGGGCGGGGAGACCCAGTACTTC. Its protein product is CASSEKLRGQGGETQYF.

The rearrangement links TRBV6-1 to TRBJ1-2, with D tentatively TRBD1 (6 bases). The CDR3 is 13 residues long. The germline gives CDR1 MNHNS, CDR2 SASEGT. Trimming shortened V by 7 bases and J by 3 bases, and 12 bases separated the two germline ends. The CDR3 reads CASTLRGDYGYTF. The CDR3 bases are TGTGCCAGCACCCTCAGGGGAGACTATGGCTACACCTTC.

This sequence joins TRBV6-6 and TRBJ2-2; 7 bases fit TRBD2. The length of the CDR3 is 16 residues. Looked up from germline, CDR1 is MNHNY and CDR2 is SVGAGI (reference sequence). V lost 6 bases, J lost 4 bases, and 11 bases stayed unmatched. CDR3: CASSPGRETLTGELFF. The CDR3 nucleotides read TGTGCCAGCAGCCCAGGGCGGGAGACCCTCACCGGGGAGCTGTTTTTT.

This sequence joins TRBV6-1 and TRBJ2-7; the match to TRBD2 covers 12 bases. Per the germline V gene, CDR1 is MNHNS and CDR2 is SASEGT. Germline trimming cut 2 bases from V and 2 bases from J; bases unmatched to any gene: 1. The CDR3 extends over 15 amino acids. CDR3 in amino acids: CASSELAGGPYEQYF. The CDR3 region has the DNA TGTGCCAGCAGTGAACTAGCGGGAGGGCCCTACGAGCAGTACTTC.

The chain carries TRBV7-2 and TRBJ2-5, with D perhaps matching TRBD2 (6 bases). Germline CDR1 reads SGHTA; CDR2 reads FQGNSA. The CDR3 has 16 residues. V dropped 5 bases and J dropped 6 bases, with 22 bases sitting between them. The CDR3 is CASSLIPAEGEKTQYF. CDR3 nucleotide sequence: TGTGCCAGCAGCCTCATCCCTGCGGAGGGTGAAAAGACCCAGTACTTC.

This chain joins TRBV27 and TRBJ2-7; D perhaps matches TRBD2 (5 bases). The CDR3 sequence is 14 residues long. The V gene's germline CDR1 is MNHEY and CDR2 SMNVEV (reference sequence). The ends were cut back, 6 bases at V and 2 bases at J, with 14 bases in the middle. The CDR3 bases are TGTGCCAGCAGCCCCGTATTAGCGCCCTACGAGCAGTACTTC. Its protein product is CASSPVLAPYEQYF.

The rearrangement links TRBV9 to TRBJ1-1; no clear D gene. The CDR3 covers 13 residues. The V end lost 3 bases, the J end lost 13 bases, and 19 bases lay between the germline ends. Per the germline V gene, CDR1 is SGDLS and CDR2 is YYNGEE. The CDR3 loop is CASSAGNVRRVFF. DNA of the CDR3: TGTGCCAGCAGCGCCGGGAACGTGAGAAGAGTTTTCTTT.

This clone appeared a few times. The J gene is TRBJ1-2, the V gene TRBV11-3, with 8 bases identical to TRBD1. The germline CDR1 and CDR2 sequences are SGHNT and YENEEA. This CDR3 region has 16 residues. The V gene end was trimmed by 0 bases and the J gene end by 2 bases; junction bases not matched to a gene: 5. The CDR3 loop reads CASSLEGRQGNYGYTF. The CDR3 bases are TGTGCCAGCAGCTTAGAGGGTCGACAGGGGAACTATGGCTACACCTTC.

The rearrangement uses TRBV4-1 and TRBJ2-7, with 15 nucleotides matching TRBD2. The CDR3 is made up of 17 amino acids. CDR1 and CDR2 (germline): MGHRA, YSYEKL. With 4 bases clipped from V and 3 bases from J, the junction kept 7 bases outside the gene matches. As DNA, the CDR3 is TGCGCCAGCAGCCGAGGACTAGCGGGGGGGCCTGGCTACGAGCAGTACTTC. It yields the protein CASSRGLAGGPGYEQYF.

J is TRBJ2-3 and V is TRBV29-1; no firm D call. The CDR3 is 17 amino acids. The V and J ends lost 7 bases and 0 bases respectively, with 23 bases between them. The germline CDR1 and CDR2 sequences are SQVTM and ANQGSEA. This CDR3 reads CSASSDSSTFSTDTQYF. In DNA, the CDR3 is TGCAGCGCTTCAAGTGATTCGTCCACTTTTAGCACAGATACGCAGTATTTT.

This chain uses TRBV6-5 with TRBJ1-3; maybe TRBD1 (6 bases). Germline-derived CDR1 and CDR2 are MNHEY and SVGAGI. V lost 6 bases and J 0 bases, leaving 12 bases between the germline ends. The CDR3 consists of 15 residues. Here the CDR3 reads CASSLQGYSGNTIYF. The CDR3 DNA reads TGTGCCAGCAGCCTTCAGGGGTACTCTGGAAACACCATATATTTT.

The chain combines TRBV7-3 with TRBJ1-1; no clear D. The V and J ends lost 0 bases and 0 bases respectively, with 14 bases between them. CDR1 and CDR2 (germline): SGHTA, FQGTGA. The CDR3 covers 17 residues. This chain's CDR3 is CASSLTGTTYVNTEAFF. The CDR3 DNA sequence: TGTGCCAGCAGCTTAACAGGAACGACATACGTGAACACTGAAGCTTTCTTT.

This clone was counted between two and nine times. This chain connects TRBV7-6 to TRBJ2-3; weak D call: TRBD2 (5 bases). Germline assignment: CDR1 SGHVS and CDR2 FNYEAQ. The CDR3 has 14 amino acids. The V end was cut by 5 bases, the J end by 2 bases, with 11 bases between. CDR3 sequence reads: CASSPSGITDTQYF. In DNA form, the CDR3 reads TGTGCCAGCAGCCCATCGGGAATCACAGATACGCAGTATTTT.

The chain employs TRBV10-2 and TRBJ2-5; 11 bases align to TRBD1. J lost 5 bases, V lost 6 bases, and 8 bases had no gene match. The CDR3 is 15 residues long. Germline values: CDR1 WSHSY, CDR2 SAAADI. CDR3 nucleotides: TGCGCCAGCAGGGACAGGGGGCGCGGGTCGGAGACCCAGTACTTC. Amino acid sequence: CASRDRGRGSETQYF.